Listed here are 9 T cell receptor beta chains from one sample, sequenced in a study of T cells in Graves' hyperthyroidism and ophthalmopathy. RNA transcripts were the template for amplifying TCR beta CDR3 regions. First-round RT-PCR of the TCR CDR3 relied on the HTBI primer set. TCRdb passed the multiplex PCR reads through MiXCR, listing each CDR3 protein once. The profile shows 500,000 to 650,000 distinct CDR3 sequences, 14% of them singletons. The sequencing sample was made of blood. Receptors originate from a woman aged 40 to 49 with Graves' hyperthyroidism.

Many counts were recorded for this clonotype. The chain carries TRBV24-1 and TRBJ2-3, with 7 bases identical to TRBD2. Germline trimming cut 2 bases from V and 0 bases from J; bases unmatched to any gene: 7. Germline CDR1 reads KGHDR; CDR2 reads SFDVKD. The CDR3 runs to 17 residues. The CDR3 DNA follows: TGTGCCACCAGTGATTCAAAACTAGCGTCTAGCACAGATACGCAGTATTTT. Translating it yields CATSDSKLASSTDTQYF.

This chain joins TRBV30 and TRBJ2-3, with 7 bases identical to TRBD2. The CDR3 runs 16 residues. Germline CDR1 GTSNPN, CDR2 SVGIG (reference sequence). After removal of 2 bases from V and 0 bases from J, the junction contained 8 bases not matched to a gene. The CDR3 nucleotides are TGTGCCTGGAGTTATTATGTGACTAGCAGCACAGATACGCAGTATTTT. As protein: CAWSYYVTSSTDTQYF.

The genes are TRBV19 and TRBJ2-1; D not certain. There are 19 residues in the CDR3. V gave up 1 base and J gave up 3 bases, with 22 bases separating them. Per germline, CDR1 LNHDA and CDR2 SQIVND (reference sequence). The CDR3 protein is CASSIGPAYRSIIYNEQFF. CDR3 sequence (DNA): TGTGCCAGTAGTATAGGTCCAGCGTACCGATCAATTATCTACAATGAGCAGTTCTTC. Complete variable domain (other parts from reference TRBV19 and TRBJ2-1): DGGITQSPKYLFRKEGQNVTLSCEQNLNHDAMYWYRQDPGQGLRLIYYSQIVNDFQKGDIAEGYSVSREKKESFPLTVTSAQKNPTAFYLCASSIGPAYRSIIYNEQFFGPGTRLTVL.

Of note for this clonotype: Given a much more abundant clone one base away, this may be a read error. The J gene is TRBJ1-2, the V gene TRBV2, with 7 bases identical to TRBD1. J was trimmed by 7 bases and V by 7 bases; bases with no gene match: 6. Germline CDR1 reads SNHLY; CDR2 reads FYNNEI. This CDR3 is 12 amino acids long. The CDR3 coding sequence is TGTGCCAGCAAACCAGGGGGAAGTGGCTACACCTTC. As protein: CASKPGGSGYTF.

Many counts were recorded for this clonotype. The chain couples TRBV7-2 to TRBJ1-3; TRBD1 might be the D (6 bases). Deletions cut 6 bases from V and 2 bases from J, with 11 bases between. Germline values: CDR1 SGHTA, CDR2 FQGNSA. This CDR3 comprises 14 residues. In DNA form, the CDR3 reads TGTGCCAGCAGGCTAGGACAGACTGGAAACACCATATATTTT. Translated, it gives CASRLGQTGNTIYF.

This clonotype has just a few counts. The genes are TRBV19 and TRBJ2-7; perhaps TRBD1 as D (6 bases). The CDR3 runs 12 residues. In germline, CDR1 is LNHDA, CDR2 SQIVND (reference sequence). Trimming removed 8 bases at V and 5 bases at J, with 13 bases between. In DNA, the CDR3 is TGTGCCAGTGGCGGCAGGGGCCACGAGCAGTACTTC. It is translated as CASGGRGHEQYF.

This clonotype was observed a few times. This chain links TRBV20-1 with TRBJ2-3, with TRBD2 matching over 9 bases. The trim removed 5 bases at V and 2 bases at J, leaving 5 bases unmatched. The CDR3 is made up of 14 amino acids. Germline CDR1 reads DFQATT; CDR2 reads SNEGSKA (reference sequence). CDR3 sequence (DNA): TGCAGTGCTTTGGCGGGAGGGAACACAGATACGCAGTATTTT. Its protein product is CSALAGGNTDTQYF.

The J gene is TRBJ1-1, the V gene TRBV18; D gene ambiguous. Germline CDR1 reads KGHSH; CDR2 reads LQKENI. The V gene lost 6 bases and the J gene lost 8 bases, with 16 bases spanning the gap. The CDR3 extends over 13 amino acids. CDR3 bases: TGTGCCAGCTCGCTGGGCCAATTGGGAGAAGCTTTCTTT. Translation: CASSLGQLGEAFF.

This clonotype has ten or more counts. The chain carries TRBV12-5 and TRBJ2-2; 7 nucleotides agree with TRBD1. Germline V gene lookup returns CDR1 LGHNT and CDR2 FRNRAP. CDR3 length equals 15 residues. V lost 1 base and J lost 5; bases outside the gene matches: 4. The CDR3 region is CASGLDRGLTGELFF. The DNA for the CDR3 is TGTGCTAGTGGTTTGGACAGGGGCTTAACCGGGGAGCTGTTTTTT.